The 8 T cell receptor beta chains in this list originate from one sample, sequenced in a study of cytomegalovirus exposure and HLA in healthy donors. Vbeta (60) and Jbeta (13) primers were used in the PCR. The protocol was immunoSEQ multiplex PCR, while the TCRdb copy is restricted to in-frame clones and leaves out a portion. Altogether tens of thousands of clones are present, around 71% being singletons, with the ten largest covering approximately 8.2%. Sample: PBMCs. The receptors here all came from a man aged 55 to 70 in good health and CMV-seronegative.

Only a few counts were recorded for this clone. The chain joins TRBV19 to TRBJ2-2, with 9 bases matching TRBD2. The CDR3 has 16 residues. After removal of 3 bases from V and 7 bases from J, the junction contained 9 bases not matched to a gene. The germline gives CDR1 LNHDA, CDR2 SQIVND (reference sequence). CDR3 bases: TGTGCCAGTAGTATTGGTTTAGCGGGAGTGAACGGGGAGCTGTTTTTT. Protein: CASSIGLAGVNGELFF. The full variable domain, rest sourced from reference TRBV19 and TRBJ2-2, is DGGITQSPKYLFRKEGQNVTLSCEQNLNHDAMYWYRQDPGQGLRLIYYSQIVNDFQKGDIAEGYSVSREKKESFPLTVTSAQKNPTAFYLCASSIGLAGVNGELFFGEGSRLTVL.

This sequence joins TRBV5-1 and TRBJ1-2; D remains ambiguous. V was trimmed by 0 bases and J by 8 bases, leaving 20 bases between them. Germline lookup yields CDR1 SGHRS and CDR2 YFSETQ. This CDR3 is built from 16 residues. CDR3 amino acids: CASSLGAGRASEGYTF. The DNA for the CDR3 is TGCGCCAGCAGCTTGGGGGCGGGGAGGGCCTCTGAAGGCTACACCTTC.

This clone was seen a single time. This chain uses TRBV28 with TRBJ1-4, with a possible D match to TRBD1 (6 bases). V dropped 6 bases and J dropped 4 bases, with 15 bases sitting between them. This CDR3 spans 15 amino acids. Germline V lookup: CDR1 MDHEN, CDR2 SYDVKM. The CDR3 region has the DNA TGTGCCAGCAGCTCTTCTGGGGGCGGTAATGAAAAACTGTTTTTT. Amino acid sequence: CASSSSGGGNEKLFF.

J is TRBJ2-7 and V is TRBV4-3, with TRBD1 matching over 9 bases. The V segment lost 1 base and the J segment 4 bases; nucleotides outside the gene matches: 11. This CDR3 is 17 amino acids long. The germline V gene encodes CDR1 LGHNA and CDR2 YSLEER. The CDR3 here is CASSQASSGTGKYEQYF. CDR3 coding DNA: TGCGCCAGCAGCCAAGCATCATCGGGGACAGGGAAGTACGAGCAGTACTTC.

This chain connects TRBV6-5 to TRBJ1-2; 7 bases map to TRBD1. J lost 4 bases, V lost 6 bases, and 8 bases had no gene match. The germline CDR1 and CDR2 sequences are MNHEY and SVGAGI. The CDR3 is 14 residues long. CDR3 nucleotides: TGTGCCAGCAGCCAGACAGGGAAGGGCTATGGCTACACCTTC. This gives the protein CASSQTGKGYGYTF.

This chain uses TRBV13 with TRBJ2-5, with D perhaps matching TRBD2 (6 bases). The V end lost 7 bases, the J end lost 5 bases, and 17 bases lay between the germline ends. Germline lookup yields CDR1 PRHDT and CDR2 FYEKMQ (reference sequence). This CDR3 is 14 amino acids long. Here the CDR3 reads CASKGSTSRETQYF. The DNA for the CDR3 is TGTGCCAGCAAAGGCTCCACTAGCCGGGAGACCCAGTACTTC.

This clone showed up just once. The chain combines TRBV10-3 with TRBJ2-1; D is unresolved. Trimming pared 11 bases from V and 6 bases from J, leaving 14 bases between. In germline, CDR1 is ENHRY, CDR2 SYGVKD. This CDR3 is built from 12 residues. The CDR3 loop reads CAFPRLSNEQFF. For the CDR3, the DNA is TGTGCCTTCCCTCGCTTGAGCAATGAGCAGTTCTTC.

V and J are TRBV7-2 and TRBJ1-2; 7 bases map to TRBD1. The V gene end was trimmed by 3 bases and the J gene end by 10 bases; junction bases not matched to a gene: 11. CDR1 is SGHTA and CDR2 is FQGNSA in the germline V gene. The CDR3 length is 14 residues. In nucleotides, the CDR3 is TGTGCCAGCAGCTTCTCCGGGACAGCTCCCCTCTACACCTTC. Its protein product is CASSFSGTAPLYTF.